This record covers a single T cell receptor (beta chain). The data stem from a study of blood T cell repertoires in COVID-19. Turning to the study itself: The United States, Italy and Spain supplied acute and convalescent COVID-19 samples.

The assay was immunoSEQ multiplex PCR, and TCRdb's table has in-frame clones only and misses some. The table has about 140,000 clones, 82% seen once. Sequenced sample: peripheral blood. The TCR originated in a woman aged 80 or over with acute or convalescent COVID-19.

The CDR3 nucleotides are TGCAGTGCTAGTTGGCAGGGGGCGAGCTCTGGAAACACCATATATTTT. This translates into CSASWQGASSGNTIYF. The chain is built from TRBV20-1 and TRBJ1-3; 8 bases fit TRBD1. Germline V lookup: CDR1 DFQATT, CDR2 SNEGSKA (reference sequence). The CDR3 consists of 16 residues. Losses at the gene ends were 3 bases for V and 0 bases for J; bases not matched to a gene: 7.